Here is one T cell receptor (beta chain) with its context. Its antigen remains unidentified. Trimming took 6 bases from V and 0 from J, leaving 8 bases between them. Germline assignment: CDR1 SNHLY and CDR2 FYNNEI. CDR3 length equals 14 residues. This specimen belongs to a study of radiotherapy plus CTLA-4 blockade in lung cancer. On the study more broadly: Objective responses arose in approximately 20% of patients, and roughly 31% experienced disease control. Points from the study as a whole: In blood, tumor-derived TCR clones expanded after radiotherapy plus ipilimumab. Early shifts in blood T cell clones, with interferon-beta, reportedly predicted response best.

Profiled with immunoSEQ multiplex PCR; TCRdb holds only in-frame clones, not every one. The table records 70,000 to 90,000 clones, about four fifths of them present only once. Focal radiation plus CTLA-4 blockade with ipilimumab was administered to patients who had chemo-refractory metastatic non-small-cell lung cancer. The sample here was peripheral blood, taken from a patient treated with radiotherapy plus ipilimumab. This clonotype originated in a human donor with non-small cell lung cancer whose response to radiotherapy plus ipilimumab could not be evaluated. Some clones in this sample may be carry-over from other donors' samples. The V and J genes are TRBV2 and TRBJ1-4; D gene ambiguous. CDR3 nucleotides: TGTGCCAGCAGGAACAGCCCAACTAATGAAAAACTGTTTTTT. This sequence encodes CASRNSPTNEKLFF.